These 8 T cell receptor beta chains share one sample of origin, sequenced in a study of radiotherapy plus CTLA-4 blockade in lung cancer. Assay: immunoSEQ multiplex PCR; the TCRdb copy retains only in-frame clones and omits some. This sample has about 87,000 clones; 70% to 90% occur once, and the top ten carry 16%. Sequenced here: peripheral blood, sampled from a patient treated with radiotherapy plus ipilimumab. The receptors shown here come from a human donor with non-small cell lung cancer that progressed on radiotherapy plus ipilimumab.

The CDR3 DNA reads as TGTGCCAGCAGCTTAGCGGGACAGGGTGAACATACGCAGTATTTT. Encoded protein: CASSLAGQGEHTQYF. The chain uses TRBV7-9 and TRBJ2-3; 9 bases map to TRBD1. V shed 0 bases and J 7 bases; nucleotides not matched to a gene: 5. CDR1 and CDR2 (germline): SEHNR, FQNEAQ (reference sequence). The CDR3 runs 15 residues.

This chain links TRBV27 with TRBJ1-1; 8 bases are shared with TRBD1. CDR3 length equals 14 residues. Germline V lookup: CDR1 MNHEY, CDR2 SMNVEV (reference sequence). J gave up 1 base and V 6 bases, and 4 bases lay outside the gene matches. The CDR3 protein is CASRAGGRNTEAFF. Here the CDR3 DNA reads TGTGCCAGCAGAGCAGGGGGCCGGAACACTGAAGCTTTCTTT.

V is TRBV7-2 and J is TRBJ2-5; 8 bases map to TRBD2. V dropped 2 bases and J dropped 5; count of bases not matched to a gene: 4. The CDR3 consists of 14 residues. In germline, CDR1 is SGHTA, CDR2 FQGNSA. The CDR3 DNA sequence: TGTGCCAGCAGCTTATTGGCGGGAGGCGAGACCCAGTACTTC. Its translation is CASSLLAGGETQYF.

This clone came up many times. The J gene is TRBJ2-3, the V gene TRBV2; D call uncertain. V was trimmed by 7 bases and J by 5 bases, leaving 7 bases between them. The V gene's germline CDR1 is SNHLY and CDR2 FYNNEI. This CDR3 contains 11 residues. In DNA, the CDR3 is TGTGCCAGCACCGAGGTAGATACGCAGTATTTT. It translates to CASTEVDTQYF.

This rearrangement joins TRBV9 to TRBJ2-7; 7 nucleotides match TRBD1. The J segment lost 3 bases and the V segment lost 3 bases, leaving 6 bases of the junction unmatched. Germline CDR1 SGDLS, CDR2 YYNGEE. CDR3 length: 14 amino acids. CDR3 sequence reads: CASSASGQIYEQYF. The CDR3 region has the DNA TGTGCCAGCAGCGCCTCGGGACAGATCTACGAGCAGTACTTC.

Note on this clone: In the same sample, other DNA sequences code for this CDR3. The V gene is TRBV9, the J gene TRBJ1-5; tentatively, D is TRBD1 (5 bases). CDR1 is SGDLS, CDR2 YYNGEE, per germline. V lost 2 bases to trimming and J lost 6 bases, with 15 bases between them. The CDR3 length is 15 residues. The CDR3 sequence: CASSVGGREGQPQHF. CDR3 nucleotide sequence: TGTGCCAGCAGCGTGGGGGGGAGGGAGGGTCAGCCCCAGCATTTT.

The rearrangement uses TRBV18 and TRBJ2-7; possible D gene TRBD1, 5 bases. With 1 base removed from V and 3 bases from J, the gap between germline ends came to 7 bases. The germline V gene has CDR1 KGHSH and CDR2 LQKENI. The CDR3 consists of 13 residues. The DNA for the CDR3 is TGTGCCAGCTCACCACAGGGGAACTACGAGCAGTACTTC. Amino acid sequence: CASSPQGNYEQYF.

The chain carries TRBV2 and TRBJ1-6, with D perhaps matching TRBD1 (6 bases). In germline, CDR1 is SNHLY, CDR2 FYNNEI. V was shortened by 6 bases and J by 12 bases, with 18 bases between the two germline ends. The CDR3 sequence is 14 residues long. For the CDR3, the DNA is TGTGCCAGCAGCGAGGAGGGGGGCCTTCTACCCCTCCACTTT. This codes for CASSEEGGLLPLHF.